One sample yielded the 15 T cell receptor beta chains listed below, sequenced in a study of blood T cells in healthy people across ages. A sample-barcoded 5' primer and a J-beta primer mix were used in a second PCR of about 7 to 12 cycles. TCRdb used MiXCR to reprocess the 5' RACE reads, holding one entry per CDR3 protein. Among under 2 million distinct CDR3 sequences listed, around 35% were seen once. The sequenced sample consisted of blood. The receptor source for this set is a woman aged 25-40 years in good health.

The chain combines TRBV6-6 with TRBJ2-5; D unresolved. CDR3 length: 14 amino acids. V lost 4 bases to trimming and J lost 4 bases, with 13 bases between them. Germline V CDR1 and CDR2: MNHNY, SVGAGI (reference sequence). Written as DNA, the CDR3 is TGTGCCAGCAGTTCAGACTGGGTTGGAGAGACCCAGTACTTC. Amino acids: CASSSDWVGETQYF.

This clonotype was recorded at least ten times. The CDR3, as DNA: TGTGCCAGCAGTTCTAGGAGGGATGAGCAGTTCTTC. Amino acids: CASSSRRDEQFF. The chain links TRBV27 to TRBJ2-1, with TRBD2 as a possible D gene (6 bases). Germline V CDR1 and CDR2: MNHEY, SMNVEV (reference sequence). V was trimmed by 4 bases and J by 8 bases, leaving 9 bases between them. The CDR3 runs 12 residues.

Note on this clonotype: Because the CDR3 is missing its conserved closing phenylalanine or tryptophan, this is likely a read error. The genes are TRBV2 and TRBJ1-2; no clear D. CDR3 size: 13 residues. With 8 bases removed from V and 2 bases from J, the gap between germline ends came to 12 bases. Germline-derived CDR1 and CDR2 are SNHLY and FYNNEI. The CDR3 sequence: CASRLRGNYGYTV. The CDR3 DNA is TGTGCCAGCCGTCTCCGGGGAAACTATGGCTACACCGTC.

This sequence joins TRBV7-9 and TRBJ2-7, with 9 bases aligning to TRBD2. CDR3 size: 16 residues. Germline CDR1 and CDR2: SEHNR and FQNEAQ (reference sequence). The J segment lost 1 base and the V segment lost 7 bases, leaving 11 bases of the junction unmatched. CDR3 sequence: CASTRGISGSSYEQYF. In DNA form, the CDR3 reads TGTGCCAGCACCCGGGGGATTAGCGGGAGTTCCTACGAGCAGTACTTC.

This clonotype was observed a few times. The chain has TRBV20-1 and TRBJ2-2; D uncertain. Per the germline V gene, CDR1 is DFQATT and CDR2 is SNEGSKA (reference sequence). The V and J ends lost 1 base and 6 bases respectively, with 6 bases between them. The CDR3 has 12 residues. CDR3 nucleotides: TGCAGTGCTAGAGTAGGGTCCGGGGAGCTGTTTTTT. This codes for CSARVGSGELFF.

The V and J genes are TRBV11-2 and TRBJ2-3; 14 bases line up with TRBD2. CDR1 is SGHAT, CDR2 FQNNGV, per germline. With V trimmed by 4 bases and J by 7 bases, 10 bases remained unmatched. CDR3 length: 17 amino acids. The CDR3 is CASSSRTSGRSSNTQYF. The CDR3 nucleotides are TGTGCCAGCAGCTCCAGGACTAGCGGGAGGTCCTCGAATACGCAGTATTTT.

In this sample, this clonotype turned up a few times. One end of the junction does not line up with germline, which may come from a read error. V usage is TRBV28 and J usage is TRBJ2-3; D not certain. The CDR3 length is 12 residues. Germline lookup yields CDR1 MDHEN and CDR2 SYDVKM. The CDR3 sequence: CTVGKSTDTQYF. In DNA, the CDR3 is TGCACGGTGGGGAAATCCACAGATACGCAGTATTTT.

In DNA form, the CDR3 reads TGTGCCACCAGCAGAGATAAAACAGGGTTGGTCAATGAGCAGTTCTTC. This gives the protein CATSRDKTGLVNEQFF. The chain uses TRBV15 and TRBJ2-1; a possible D gene is TRBD1 (6 bases). Trimming took 0 bases from V and 6 from J, leaving 15 bases between them. The V gene's germline CDR1 is LNHNV and CDR2 YYDKDF (reference sequence). The CDR3 consists of 16 residues.

This clonotype came up a few times. The rearrangement links TRBV7-6 to TRBJ1-1; D perhaps matches TRBD1 (5 bases). The CDR3 has 15 amino acids. Germline V gene sequence: CDR1 SGHVS, CDR2 FNYEAQ. The V end was cut by 1 base, the J end by 4 bases, with 13 bases between. CDR3 in amino acids: CASSLVGAGGTEAFF. As DNA, the CDR3 is TGTGCCAGCAGCTTAGTTGGTGCGGGGGGCACTGAAGCTTTCTTT.

Written as DNA, the CDR3 is TGTGCCATCAGAGCAGGGGGAGATACGCAGTATTTT. Amino acids: CAIRAGGDTQYF. This chain connects TRBV10-3 to TRBJ2-3, with 7 nucleotides matching TRBD1. V lost 6 bases to trimming and J lost 5 bases; unmatched junction nucleotides: 2. The CDR3 is 12 amino acids. Germline CDR1 ENHRY, CDR2 SYGVKD.

The CDR3 here is CASSVQGNQETQYF. Here the CDR3 DNA reads TGCGCCAGCAGCGTACAGGGTAACCAAGAGACCCAGTACTTC. The V call is TRBV5-1, the J call TRBJ2-5; D perhaps matches TRBD1 (6 bases). The ends were cut back, 4 bases at V and 0 bases at J, with 10 bases in the middle. The germline gives CDR1 SGHRS, CDR2 YFSETQ. CDR3 size: 14 residues.

V usage is TRBV5-1 and J usage is TRBJ2-7; possible D gene TRBD1, 6 bases. Germline loops: CDR1 SGHRS, CDR2 YFSETQ. Trimming removed 1 base from V and 3 bases from J, with 14 bases in between. This CDR3 comprises 15 residues. This CDR3 reads CASSLNGQSIYEQYF. The CDR3 DNA is TGCGCCAGCAGCTTGAACGGACAGAGCATCTACGAGCAGTACTTC.

V is TRBV10-2 and J is TRBJ2-5; D possibly corresponds to TRBD1 (5 bases). Between the trimmed V and J ends, which lost 9 bases and 2 bases, there was a span of 10 bases. Per germline, CDR1 WSHSY and CDR2 SAAADI. The CDR3 extends over 12 amino acids. The CDR3, as DNA: TGCGCCAGTAGACAGCAGCAAGAGACCCAGTACTTC. This translates into CASRQQQETQYF.

The CDR3: CASSRRAGGTYGYTF. The CDR3 region has the DNA TGTGCCAGCAGCCGACGAGCCGGGGGGACCTATGGCTACACCTTC. This rearrangement joins TRBV13 to TRBJ1-2; TRBD1 might be the D (5 bases). The CDR3 is 15 amino acids. V was shortened by 5 bases and J by 4 bases, with 17 bases between the two germline ends. Germline values: CDR1 PRHDT, CDR2 FYEKMQ (reference sequence).

V and J are TRBV3-1 and TRBJ1-2; TRBD1 might be the D (5 bases). This CDR3 comprises 14 residues. Germline values: CDR1 LGHDT, CDR2 YNNKEL (reference sequence). Trimming took off 1 base at V and 4 bases at J, with 10 bases between the two ends. DNA for the CDR3: TGTGCCAGCAGCCAAGGGGGGGGGACCTATGGCTACACCTTC. Translating gives CASSQGGGTYGYTF.